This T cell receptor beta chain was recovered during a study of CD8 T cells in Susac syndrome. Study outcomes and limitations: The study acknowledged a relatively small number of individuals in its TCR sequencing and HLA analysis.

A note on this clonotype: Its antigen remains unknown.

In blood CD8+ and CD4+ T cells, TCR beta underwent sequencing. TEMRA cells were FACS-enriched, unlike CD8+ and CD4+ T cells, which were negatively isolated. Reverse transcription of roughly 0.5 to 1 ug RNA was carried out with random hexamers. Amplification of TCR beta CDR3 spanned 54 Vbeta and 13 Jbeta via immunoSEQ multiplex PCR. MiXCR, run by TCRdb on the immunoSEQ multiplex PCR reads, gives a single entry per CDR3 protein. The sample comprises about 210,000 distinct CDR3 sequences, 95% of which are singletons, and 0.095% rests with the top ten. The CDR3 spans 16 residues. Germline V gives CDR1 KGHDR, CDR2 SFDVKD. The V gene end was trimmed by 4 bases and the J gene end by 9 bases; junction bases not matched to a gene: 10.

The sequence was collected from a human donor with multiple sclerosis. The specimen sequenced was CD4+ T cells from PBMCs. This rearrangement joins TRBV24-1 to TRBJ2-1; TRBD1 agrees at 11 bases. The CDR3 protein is CATSDSGQGAFGEQFF. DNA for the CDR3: TGTGCCACCAGTGACTCCGGACAGGGGGCATTTGGTGAGCAGTTCTTC.